These 27 T cell receptor beta chains were all obtained from the same sample, sequenced in a study of cytomegalovirus exposure and HLA in healthy donors. The method was immunoSEQ multiplex PCR; TCRdb's version includes in-frame clones alone and lacks a portion of them. The sample contains approximately 65,000 clones, roughly 95% of which appear only once. Material: PBMCs. Receptors were obtained from a woman aged 18-35 years in good health and CMV-seropositive.

The chain couples TRBV7-3 to TRBJ2-7; 8 bases are a match to TRBD1. Germline V gene lookup returns CDR1 SGHTA and CDR2 FQGTGA. The CDR3 sequence is 13 residues long. Losses at the gene ends were 5 bases for V and 3 bases for J; bases not matched to a gene: 3. The CDR3 DNA follows: TGTGCCAGCAGCACCGGGACAGGCTACGAGCAGTACTTC. This translates into CASSTGTGYEQYF.

This rearrangement joins TRBV28 to TRBJ2-2; D is uncertain. The CDR3 runs to 17 residues. V dropped 4 bases and J dropped 7 bases, with 22 bases sitting between them. Germline values: CDR1 MDHEN, CDR2 SYDVKM. This chain's CDR3 is CASSSGPNAPRFGELFF. The CDR3 DNA is TGTGCCAGCAGTTCAGGTCCGAACGCGCCGCGTTTCGGGGAGCTGTTTTTT. Looking up the rest from reference TRBV28 and TRBJ2-2 gives the full variable domain: DVKVTQSSRYLVKRTGEKVFLECVQDMDHENMFWYRQDPGLGLRLIYFSYDVKMKEKGDIPEGYSVSREKKERFSLILESASTNQTSMYLCASSSGPNAPRFGELFFGEGSRLTVL.

The V and J genes are TRBV30 and TRBJ1-1; maybe TRBD1 (5 bases). The CDR3 spans 12 residues. Trimming stripped 5 bases from V and 6 bases from J, with 13 bases between. Germline CDR1 is GTSNPN and CDR2 is SVGIG (reference sequence). This chain's CDR3 is CAWGRGVPEAFF. The CDR3 coding sequence is TGTGCCTGGGGGAGGGGCGTCCCTGAAGCTTTCTTT.

V and J are TRBV18 and TRBJ2-1, with 7 positions matching TRBD1. The CDR3 runs 18 residues. V trimming: 3 bases; J trimming: 0 bases; junction bases outside the gene matches: 11. Looked up from germline, CDR1 is KGHSH and CDR2 is LQKENI. The CDR3: CASSPRGISPSSYNEQFF. CDR3 bases: TGTGCCAGCTCACCCAGGGGGATTAGCCCAAGCTCCTACAATGAGCAGTTCTTC.

This clone occurred a few times. The J gene is TRBJ2-5, the V gene TRBV6-6; TRBD2 matches at 11 bases. V dropped 2 bases and J dropped 2; count of bases not matched to a gene: 4. The CDR3 length is 16 residues. The V gene's germline CDR1 is MNHNY and CDR2 SVGAGI (reference sequence). The CDR3 region is CASSYTGTSGQETQYF. For the CDR3, the DNA is TGTGCCAGCAGTTACACTGGGACTAGCGGTCAAGAGACCCAGTACTTC.

This chain joins TRBV9 and TRBJ1-4; 9 bases map to TRBD1. Germline V CDR1 and CDR2: SGDLS, YYNGEE. The CDR3 is made up of 15 amino acids. V gave up 4 bases and J gave up 7 bases; unmatched junction bases: 8. The CDR3, as DNA: TGTGCCAGCAGCAAAACCGGGACAGGGACTGAAAAACTGTTTTTT. Translated: CASSKTGTGTEKLFF.

V and J are TRBV28 and TRBJ2-7, with TRBD1 as a possible D gene (5 bases). The CDR3 spans 14 residues. Trimming took 8 bases from V and 1 from J, leaving 15 bases between them. Germline CDR1 is MDHEN and CDR2 is SYDVKM. DNA for the CDR3: TGTGCCAGCCTCCCGCAGGGTATGTCCTACGAGCAGTACTTC. Its protein is CASLPQGMSYEQYF.

The chain couples TRBV28 to TRBJ2-1, with 8 nucleotides matching TRBD1. Germline CDR1 is MDHEN and CDR2 is SYDVKM. After removal of 6 bases from V and 6 bases from J, the junction contained 4 bases not matched to a gene. The length of the CDR3 is 13 residues. The CDR3 is CASSTDRGNEQFF. The DNA of the CDR3 is TGTGCCAGCAGCACCGACAGGGGCAATGAGCAGTTCTTC. The whole variable domain, filled in from reference TRBV28 and TRBJ2-1, reads DVKVTQSSRYLVKRTGEKVFLECVQDMDHENMFWYRQDPGLGLRLIYFSYDVKMKEKGDIPEGYSVSREKKERFSLILESASTNQTSMYLCASSTDRGNEQFFGPGTRLTVL.

This chain connects TRBV28 to TRBJ2-7, with D tentatively TRBD2 (6 bases). V gave up 3 bases and J gave up 3 bases, with 18 bases separating them. The CDR3 totals 16 residues. Germline assignment: CDR1 MDHEN and CDR2 SYDVKM. The CDR3 DNA follows: TGTGCCAGCAGTTTTTCCCTGACGGGGGTAGGCTACGAGCAGTACTTC. Residues: CASSFSLTGVGYEQYF.

The J gene is TRBJ2-3, the V gene TRBV27; D gene ambiguous. Trimming cost V 4 bases and J 6 bases, with 8 bases left between them. The CDR3 loop spans 12 amino acids. Germline V gene sequence: CDR1 MNHEY, CDR2 SMNVEV (reference sequence). The CDR3 spells CASSSSWDTQYF. CDR3 DNA sequence: TGTGCCAGCAGTTCAAGCTGGGATACGCAGTATTTT.

V is TRBV4-2 and J is TRBJ2-7; TRBD1 matches 9 bases. V trimming: 4 bases; J trimming: 5 bases; junction bases outside the gene matches: 9. The CDR3 loop spans 15 amino acids. CDR1 and CDR2 (germline): LGHNA, YNFKEQ. The DNA for the CDR3 is TGTGCCAGCAGCCGGGCGGGACAGGGTGACAACGAGCAGTACTTC. Its translation is CASSRAGQGDNEQYF.

This chain links TRBV28 with TRBJ2-5; 7 positions match TRBD1. The CDR3 length is 14 residues. V was pared by 6 bases and J by 3 bases, with 7 bases of the junction left unmatched. The V gene's germline CDR1 is MDHEN and CDR2 SYDVKM. This CDR3 is CASSLTGTEETQYF. In DNA form, the CDR3 reads TGTGCCAGCAGCTTAACCGGGACAGAAGAGACCCAGTACTTC.

This chain uses TRBV7-9 with TRBJ2-5, with a possible D match to TRBD1 (7 bases). Germline-derived CDR1 and CDR2 are SEHNR and FQNEAQ (reference sequence). Trimming left V 0 bases short and J 4 bases short, with 12 bases between. The CDR3 is made up of 15 amino acids. The CDR3 loop reads CASSLAWRGPETQYF. Written as DNA, the CDR3 is TGTGCCAGCAGCTTAGCGTGGAGGGGGCCAGAGACCCAGTACTTC.

The chain joins TRBV6-4 to TRBJ2-3, with 7 bases fitting TRBD1. CDR1 is MRHNA and CDR2 is SNTAGT in the germline V gene. J gave up 3 bases and V 6 bases, and 9 bases lay outside the gene matches. The CDR3 is 15 amino acids. The CDR3 protein is CASSRTGAGTDTQYF. The CDR3 DNA sequence: TGTGCCAGCAGCCGCACAGGGGCAGGTACAGATACGCAGTATTTT.

The chain employs TRBV5-1 and TRBJ2-1; 12 bases fit TRBD2. Trimming removed 4 bases from V and 6 bases from J; junction bases left unmatched: 14. CDR1 is SGHRS, CDR2 YFSETQ, per germline. This CDR3 contains 18 residues. The CDR3 sequence is CASSHGYRGTSGPNEQFF. The DNA for the CDR3 is TGCGCCAGCAGCCACGGATACAGGGGGACTAGCGGGCCCAATGAGCAGTTCTTC.

J is TRBJ2-1 and V is TRBV29-1, with D possibly matching TRBD2 (5 bases). The CDR3 totals 14 residues. Trimming left V 1 base short and J 3 bases short, with 10 bases between. Germline assignment: CDR1 SQVTM and CDR2 ANQGSEA. This chain's CDR3 is CSVEAGSFYNEQFF. Written as DNA, the CDR3 is TGCAGCGTTGAAGCGGGGTCGTTCTACAATGAGCAGTTCTTC.

The gene calls are TRBV21-1 and TRBJ1-1; TRBD1 was called by the table and not checked on the DNA. TRBV21-1 is a listed pseudogene. The CDR3 length is 15 residues. The DNA of the CDR3 is TGTGCCAGCAGCAAAGCGGGCACTCAGAACACTGAAGCTTTCTTT. Protein sequence: CASSKAGTQNTEAFF.

The chain combines TRBV28 with TRBJ2-5; D may be TRBD2 (6 bases). The V and J ends lost 5 bases and 4 bases respectively, with 17 bases between them. The CDR3 loop spans 15 amino acids. The germline gives CDR1 MDHEN, CDR2 SYDVKM. DNA of the CDR3: TGTGCCAGCAGTGGAGCGTTTAAGGGAGGAGAGACCCAGTACTTC. It yields the protein CASSGAFKGGETQYF. The variable domain in full, with the rest retrieved from reference TRBV28 and TRBJ2-5, is DVKVTQSSRYLVKRTGEKVFLECVQDMDHENMFWYRQDPGLGLRLIYFSYDVKMKEKGDIPEGYSVSREKKERFSLILESASTNQTSMYLCASSGAFKGGETQYFGPGTRLLVL.

The CDR3 nucleotides read TGTGCCATCAGAAGCAACTACGAGCAGTACTTC. Translation: CAIRSNYEQYF. V is TRBV10-3 and J is TRBJ2-7; D unresolved. Germline CDR1 ENHRY, CDR2 SYGVKD. V was clipped by 6 bases and J by 3 bases, with 6 bases between them. The CDR3 runs to 11 residues.

The gene calls are TRBV4-1 and TRBJ2-3; D call uncertain. Germline assignment: CDR1 MGHRA and CDR2 YSYEKL. V lost 5 bases and J lost 2, with 11 bases in between. The CDR3 runs 14 residues. CDR3: CASSYNRYTDTQYF. The CDR3 region has the DNA TGCGCCAGCAGCTATAACCGGTACACAGATACGCAGTATTTT.

CDR3 residues: CASRGQKINYGYTF. In DNA, the CDR3 is TGTGCCAGCAGGGGACAAAAAATTAACTATGGCTACACCTTC. The chain couples TRBV28 to TRBJ1-2; weak D call: TRBD1 (6 bases). This CDR3 region has 14 residues. The germline V gene has CDR1 MDHEN and CDR2 SYDVKM. Trimming took 6 bases from V and 1 from J, leaving 12 bases between them.

The rearrangement joins TRBV4-1 to TRBJ1-1; a possible D gene is TRBD1 (6 bases). The CDR3 has 14 residues. Germline V gene lookup returns CDR1 MGHRA and CDR2 YSYEKL. V lost 4 bases and J lost 1, with 10 bases in between. The DNA of the CDR3 is TGCGCCAGCAGCCGACAGGAAGGGAACACTGAAGCTTTCTTT. Protein product: CASSRQEGNTEAFF.

This chain connects TRBV30 to TRBJ2-2; 11 nucleotides line up with TRBD2. Germline V gives CDR1 GTSNPN, CDR2 SVGIG (reference sequence). Unmatched junction bases numbered 4, after V lost 0 bases and J lost 1 base. The CDR3 has 17 residues. The CDR3 reads CAWSVPTSGKNTGELFF. For the CDR3, the DNA is TGTGCCTGGAGTGTGCCGACTAGCGGGAAGAACACCGGGGAGCTGTTTTTT.

This clone was seen only once. V usage is TRBV5-4 and J usage is TRBJ2-1, with 9 bases aligning to TRBD2. V dropped 2 bases and J dropped 1; count of bases not matched to a gene: 4. CDR3 length: 16 amino acids. Germline CDR1 reads SGHNT; CDR2 reads YYREEE (reference sequence). The CDR3 DNA reads as TGTGCCAGCAGCTTAGGGACTAGCCCATCCTACAATGAGCAGTTCTTC. Translated: CASSLGTSPSYNEQFF.

This chain connects TRBV9 to TRBJ2-5; perhaps TRBD1 as D (6 bases). V dropped 4 bases and J dropped 1 base, with 11 bases sitting between them. From germline, CDR1 is SGDLS and CDR2 YYNGEE. The CDR3 spans 14 residues. CDR3 sequence: CASSLGTSQETQYF. As DNA, the CDR3 is TGTGCCAGCAGCCTCGGGACATCCCAAGAGACCCAGTACTTC.

The rearrangement uses TRBV2 and TRBJ2-1; 8 bases agree with TRBD1. The junction had 8 bases not matched to a gene; V was cut back by 9 bases and J by 10 bases. The CDR3 is 12 amino acids. Germline lookup yields CDR1 SNHLY and CDR2 FYNNEI. The CDR3 nucleotides read TGTGCCAGTGGGAGGACAGGGTTCGAGCAGTTCTTC. It codes for CASGRTGFEQFF. Variable domain in full (rest from reference TRBV2 and TRBJ2-1): EPEVTQTPSHQVTQMGQEVILRCVPISNHLYFYWYRQILGQKVEFLVSFYNNEISEKSEIFDDQFSVERPDGSNFTLKIRSTKLEDSAMYFCASGRTGFEQFFGPGTRLTVL.

The DNA for the CDR3 is TGTGCCAGCTCACCAGTGCCGACTAGCGGGAGCGAGCAGTACTTC. It specifies CASSPVPTSGSEQYF. V gene TRBV18 combines with J gene TRBJ2-7; 12 bases match TRBD2. This CDR3 has 15 residues. The V and J ends lost 2 bases and 6 bases, in that order; junction bases with no gene match: 5. Germline lookup yields CDR1 KGHSH and CDR2 LQKENI.